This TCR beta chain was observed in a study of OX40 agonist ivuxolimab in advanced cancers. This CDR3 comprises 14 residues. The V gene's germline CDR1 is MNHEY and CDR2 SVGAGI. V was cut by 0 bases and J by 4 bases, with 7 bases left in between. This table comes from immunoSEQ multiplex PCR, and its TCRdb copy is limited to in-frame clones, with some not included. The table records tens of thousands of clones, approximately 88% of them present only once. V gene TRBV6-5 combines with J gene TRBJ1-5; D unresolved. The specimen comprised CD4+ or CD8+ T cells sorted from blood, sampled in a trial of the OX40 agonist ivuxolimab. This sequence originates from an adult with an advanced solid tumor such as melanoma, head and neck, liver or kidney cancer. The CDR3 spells CASSYSAGNQPQHF. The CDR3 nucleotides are TGTGCCAGCAGTTACTCTGCTGGAAATCAGCCCCAGCATTTT.